The rows below give T cell receptor beta chains drawn from one sample of a study of regulatory and conventional T cells in breast cancer. TCRdb reanalysed the PCR reads using MiXCR and keeps one entry per CDR3 protein. The repertoire holds over a thousand distinct CDR3 sequences, with 55% to 75% as singletons. Sequencing used regulatory T cells from blood. All receptors come from a female donor in good health. The CDR3 runs from the conserved cysteine through the conserved F or W. The order of the fields is J gene, clone size, V gene, D gene, CDR3 protein, CDR3 DNA. A D gene is named only where the DNA matches it firmly. The listing skips clone size in some rows; elsewhere it reads once, few, many or a size class.

>TRBJ1-1|NA|TRBV4-1|NA
CASSQVVNTEAFF
TGCGCCAGCAGCCAAGTAGTGAACACTGAAGCTTTCTTT
>TRBJ2-1|few|TRBV30|TRBD2
CAWSTPGLAVMNEQFF
TGTGCCTGGAGTACCCCGGGACTAGCGGTGATGAATGAGCAGTTCTTC
>TRBJ2-1|few|TRBV11-2|NA
CASSLGWRSEQFF
TGTGCCAGCAGCTTAGGTTGGCGGTCTGAGCAGTTCTTC
>TRBJ1-2|NA|TRBV7-2|NA
CASSTDRNSGYTF
TGTGCCAGCAGCACGGACAGAAATAGTGGCTACACCTTC
>TRBJ2-1|NA|TRBV20-1|NA
CSARHVRGSGYNEQFF
TGCAGTGCTAGACACGTACGGGGTAGCGGTTACAATGAGCAGTTCTTC
>TRBJ2-1|NA|TRBV20-1|NA
CSARDGGTGQFF
TGCAGTGCTAGAGATGGGGGAACAGGGCAGTTCTTC
>TRBJ2-1|NA|TRBV19|NA
CATQWGVINEQFF
TGTGCCACCCAATGGGGGGTCATAAATGAGCAGTTCTTC
>TRBJ2-7|NA|TRBV7-2|TRBD1
CANSRDRGYEQYF
TGTGCCAACAGCCGGGACAGGGGCTACGAGCAGTACTTC
>TRBJ2-1|NA|TRBV12-3/TRBV12-4|NA
CASSLRSYNEQFF
TGTGCCAGCAGTTTGAGGAGTTACAATGAGCAGTTCTTC
>TRBJ1-1|NA|TRBV12-3/TRBV12-4|TRBD1
CASSLEPGQGRARF
TGTGCCAGCAGTTTAGAGCCGGGACAGGGTAGGGCTAGGTTT
>TRBJ1-5|NA|TRBV20-1|NA
CSASRGYSNQPQHF
TGCAGTGCAAGCCGGGGGTACAGCAATCAGCCCCAGCATTTT
>TRBJ1-3|few|TRBV2|NA
CASSSERISGNTIYF
TGTGCCAGCAGTTCCGAAAGGATCTCTGGAAACACCATATATTTT
>TRBJ1-1|once|TRBV27|NA
CASSTGRSTGNAEAFF
TGTGCCAGCAGTACAGGCCGGTCTACAGGGAACGCTGAAGCTTTCTTT
>TRBJ2-7|NA|TRBV7-2|NA
CASSLAHTISYEQYF
TGTGCCAGCAGCTTAGCGCACACTATCTCCTACGAGCAGTACTTC
>TRBJ1-5|few|TRBV20-1|NA
CSAREWGPQHF
TGCAGTGCTAGAGAATGGGGGCCCCAGCATTTT
>TRBJ2-5|NA|TRBV7-2|TRBD1
CASSSTGTGGPETQYF
TGTGCCAGCAGCTCAACCGGGACAGGAGGTCCAGAGACCCAGTACTTC
>TRBJ1-5|NA|TRBV20-1|TRBD1
CSARTGGNQPQHF
TGCAGTGCTAGGACAGGGGGCAATCAGCCCCAGCATTTT
>TRBJ2-7|NA|TRBV28|TRBD2
CASSLKSGRGVGNGDYEQYF
TGTGCCAGCAGTTTGAAGAGCGGGAGGGGAGTCGGCAACGGAGACTACGAGCAGTACTTC
>TRBJ1-6|NA|TRBV2|TRBD1
CASSVNRDRANSPLHF
TGTGCCAGCAGTGTCAACCGGGACAGGGCGAATTCACCCCTCCACTTT
>TRBJ1-3|NA|TRBV12-3/TRBV12-4|NA
CASTINFSGNTIYF
TGTGCCAGCACCATCAATTTCTCTGGAAACACCATATATTTT
>TRBJ1-2|NA|TRBV10-3|NA
CAISDPRSPGYGYTF
TGTGCCATCAGTGACCCCAGGTCTCCTGGCTATGGCTACACCTTC
>TRBJ2-7|NA|TRBV29-1|NA
CSVDTYQGLSYEQYF
TGCAGCGTGGACACCTATCAGGGCCTATCCTACGAGCAGTACTTC
>TRBJ1-2|NA|TRBV20-1|TRBD1
CSARTGGERGYTF
TGCAGTGCCCGAACAGGGGGCGAAAGGGGCTACACCTTC
>TRBJ1-1|NA|TRBV6-2/TRBV6-3|NA
CASSSESEEEF
TGTGCCAGCAGCTCGGAGAGTGAAGAAGAGTTT
>TRBJ2-1|NA|TRBV10-3|NA
CAIGELDSYNEQFF
TGTGCCATCGGAGAACTCGACTCCTACAATGAGCAGTTCTTC
>TRBJ1-6|few|TRBV9|NA
CASGQLEKSPLHF
TGTGCCAGCGGACAGTTAGAAAAATCACCCCTCCACTTT
>TRBJ1-2|NA|TRBV12-3/TRBV12-4|NA
CASSSQGGGYTF
TGTGCCAGCAGTTCACAGGGAGGAGGCTACACCTTC
>TRBJ2-1|NA|TRBV11-2|NA
CASSFVWGEGYNEQFF
TGTGCCAGCAGCTTCGTTTGGGGAGAGGGCTACAATGAGCAGTTCTTC
>TRBJ2-7|few|TRBV13|NA
CASSLRRAYEQYF
TGTGCCAGCAGCTTACGCAGGGCCTACGAGCAGTACTTC
>TRBJ1-6|NA|TRBV2|NA
CASSDPSDRSNSPLHF
TGTGCCAGCAGTGACCCCTCGGACAGATCAAATTCACCCCTCCACTTT
>TRBJ1-5|NA|TRBV20-1|NA
CSARVGGLGQPQHF
TGCAGTGCTAGAGTAGGGGGGCTCGGTCAGCCCCAGCATTTT
>TRBJ2-3|NA|TRBV20-1|NA
CSAAYGTDTQYF
TGCAGTGCAGCTTACGGAACAGATACGCAGTATTTT
>TRBJ2-7|NA|TRBV6-6|NA
CASSSQGNNPYEQYF
TGTGCCAGCAGTTCCCAGGGCAATAATCCCTACGAGCAGTACTTC
>TRBJ2-5|NA|TRBV20-1|NA
CSAPGRVETQYF
TGCAGTGCGCCGGGACGGGTCGAGACCCAGTACTTC
>TRBJ2-1|NA|TRBV5-1|NA
CASSLVQGFEQFF
TGCGCCAGCAGCTTGGTCCAGGGGTTTGAGCAGTTCTTC
>TRBJ2-7|NA|TRBV6-5|NA
CASSSEGEQYF
TGTGCCAGCAGTTCGGAGGGCGAGCAGTACTTC
>TRBJ1-2|NA|TRBV7-8|NA
CASSSFRNYGYTF
TGTGCCAGCAGCTCTTTCCGGAACTATGGCTACACCTTC
>TRBJ1-4|NA|TRBV5-1|TRBD1
CASRQGPREEKLFF
TGCGCCAGCAGACAGGGGCCCCGAGAGGAAAAACTGTTTTTT
>TRBJ2-7|NA|TRBV29-1|NA
CSGKGGGDEQYF
TGCAGCGGAAAGGGAGGGGGAGACGAGCAGTACTTC
>TRBJ1-1|NA|TRBV6-6|NA
CASSTPQIRNTEAFF
TGTGCCAGCAGTACTCCACAGATAAGAAACACTGAAGCTTTCTTT
>TRBJ1-2|few|TRBV5-1|TRBD1
CASSLTGVSGYGYTF
TGCGCCAGCAGCTTGACAGGGGTTTCCGGCTATGGCTACACCTTC
>TRBJ1-5|NA|TRBV24-1|NA
CATSEWIARQPQHF
TGTGCCACCAGTGAGTGGATCGCGCGGCAGCCCCAGCATTTT
>TRBJ1-5|few|TRBV28|TRBD1
CASSLYGTGRSGQPQHF
TGTGCCAGCAGTTTGTACGGGACAGGGAGATCGGGTCAGCCCCAGCATTTT
>TRBJ1-2|NA|TRBV3-1|NA
CASAGTRDGYTF
TGTGCCAGCGCCGGGACTCGGGATGGCTACACCTTC
>TRBJ2-7|NA|TRBV5-1|TRBD1
CASSLTDRAYEQYF
TGCGCCAGCAGCTTGACGGACAGGGCCTACGAGCAGTACTTC
>TRBJ1-6|few|TRBV7-2|NA
CASSLALDRAQGSPLHF
TGTGCCAGCAGCTTAGCGCTAGACAGAGCGCAAGGGTCACCCCTCCACTTT
>TRBJ1-3|NA|TRBV18|NA
CASSPLAGAGNTIYF
TGTGCCAGCTCACCACTCGCGGGTGCCGGAAACACCATATATTTT
>TRBJ2-1|NA|TRBV3-1|NA
CASSQDRANEQFF
TGTGCCAGTAGCCAAGATAGAGCCAATGAGCAGTTCTTC
>TRBJ1-2|few|TRBV29-1|NA
CSVEREGFFHQTF
TGCAGCGTTGAAAGGGAGGGCTTCTTTCACCAAACCTTC
>TRBJ2-3|NA|TRBV20-1|TRBD2
CSAAASGMQYF
TGCAGTGCCGCGGCTAGCGGGATGCAGTATTTT
>TRBJ2-1|NA|TRBV10-3|TRBD1
CAIRGQGGSSYNEQFF
TGTGCCATCAGGGGACAGGGGGGAAGCTCCTACAATGAGCAGTTCTTC
>TRBJ1-6|NA|TRBV7-9|NA
CASSLGTGTSPLHF
TGTGCCAGCAGCTTGGGTACAGGAACCTCACCCCTCCACTTT
>TRBJ2-5|NA|TRBV7-3|TRBD1
CASSHGTAYQETQYF
TGTGCCAGCAGCCATGGGACAGCGTACCAAGAGACCCAGTACTTC
>TRBJ1-2|NA|TRBV12-3/TRBV12-4|NA
CASSLSGGNYGYTF
TGTGCCAGCAGTCTCTCCGGCGGGAACTATGGCTACACCTTC
>TRBJ1-1|few|TRBV6-5|NA
CASSPWRVNTEAFF
TGTGCCAGCAGTCCTTGGAGAGTGAACACTGAAGCTTTCTTT
>TRBJ2-3|NA|TRBV2|NA
CASSGASPDTQYF
TGTGCCAGCTCTGGGGCTAGCCCAGATACGCAGTATTTT
>TRBJ1-6|NA|TRBV12-3/TRBV12-4|TRBD1
CASSRGGGVRSSPLHF
TGTGCCAGCAGCCGCGGAGGGGGCGTGAGATCTTCACCCCTCCACTTT
>TRBJ2-3|few|TRBV5-1|NA
CASSLGQTTDTQYF
TGCGCCAGCAGCTTGGGACAGACCACAGATACGCAGTATTTT
>TRBJ1-2|NA|TRBV6-6|NA
CASTPGTPHSDYGYTF
TGTGCCAGCACCCCCGGGACCCCCCACTCGGACTATGGCTACACCTTC